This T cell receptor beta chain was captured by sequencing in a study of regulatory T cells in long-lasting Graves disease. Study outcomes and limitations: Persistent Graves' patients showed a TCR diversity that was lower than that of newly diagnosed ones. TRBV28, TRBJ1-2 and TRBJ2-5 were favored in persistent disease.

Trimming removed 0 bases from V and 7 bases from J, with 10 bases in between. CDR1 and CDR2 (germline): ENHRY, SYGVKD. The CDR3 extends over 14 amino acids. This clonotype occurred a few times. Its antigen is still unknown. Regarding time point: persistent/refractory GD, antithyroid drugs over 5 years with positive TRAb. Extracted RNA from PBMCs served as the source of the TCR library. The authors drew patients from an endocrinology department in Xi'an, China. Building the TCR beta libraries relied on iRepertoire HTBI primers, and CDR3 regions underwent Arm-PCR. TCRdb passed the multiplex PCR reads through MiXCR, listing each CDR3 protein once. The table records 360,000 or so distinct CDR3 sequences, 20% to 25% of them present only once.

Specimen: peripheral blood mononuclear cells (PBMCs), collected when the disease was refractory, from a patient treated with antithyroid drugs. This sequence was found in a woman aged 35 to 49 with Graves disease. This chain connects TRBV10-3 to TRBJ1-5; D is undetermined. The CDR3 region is CAISESWGWQPQHF. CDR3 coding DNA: TGTGCCATCAGTGAGTCTTGGGGATGGCAGCCCCAGCATTTT.